This TCR beta chain was documented in a study of early stage breast cancer tumors. Whole-study context: Average read coverage per sample was around 10-fold. General study points: Unsorted bulk genomic DNA sequencing lacked pairing and functional marker data.

The protocol was immunoSEQ multiplex PCR, while the TCRdb copy is restricted to in-frame clones and leaves out a portion. Among 20,000 to 25,000 clones, about 70% were seen once, and the ten largest hold 25% to 30%. Concerning this clone: What it recognizes is unknown.

Germline CDR1 is MGHDK and CDR2 is SYGVNS. The V end was cut by 2 bases, the J end by 7 bases, with 11 bases between. The CDR3 spans 14 residues. This TCR came from a person between 55 and 69 years old with breast cancer. The chain combines TRBV25-1 with TRBJ2-2; tentative D call: TRBD2 (6 bases). Input material: blood. CDR3 coding DNA: TGTGCCAGCAGTGAAGGGGGAGGTGGCGGGGAGCTGTTTTTT. It is translated as CASSEGGGGGELFF.